The next 5 T cell receptor beta chains were all read from a single sample in a study of beta chain features in type 1 diabetes. Broader study findings: Shortening that was moderate but significant affected the TCRB CDR3s of Type 1 diabetes patients in all four CD4+ subsets.

The antigens for these receptors are not known. Since all of the isolated RNA was reverse transcribed, expressed TCRB transcripts were what got sequenced. Profiling relied on immunoSEQ multiplex PCR, and the TCRdb table lists in-frame clones only, not all of them. The table lists hundreds of thousands of clones, around 15% of them singletons. Sequencing input: naive CD4+ T cells from blood. The receptors were gathered from a man between 18 and 35 years old with type 1 diabetes.

The chain recombines TRBV7-9 with TRBJ1-5; D remains ambiguous. Germline V CDR1 and CDR2: SEHNR, FQNEAQ (reference sequence). The CDR3 length is 17 residues. V lost 5 bases to trimming and J lost 0 bases, with 17 bases between them. CDR3 protein: CASSLSRGPYSNQPQHF. Written as DNA, the CDR3 is TGTGCCAGCAGCCTCTCCCGAGGCCCTTATAGCAATCAGCCCCAGCATTTT.

This clone was observed a few times. The J gene is TRBJ1-3, the V gene TRBV28; 7 bases match TRBD1. The CDR3 is 16 amino acids. Unmatched junction bases numbered 12, after V lost 7 bases and J lost 3 bases. Per germline, CDR1 MDHEN and CDR2 SYDVKM. CDR3 nucleotides: TGTGCCAGCACCCTCCCTCGACAGGGCGGTGGAAACACCATATATTTT. Its protein product is CASTLPRQGGGNTIYF.

This clone occurred a few times. The chain has TRBV11-3 and TRBJ2-3, with D perhaps being TRBD1 or TRBD2 (6 bases each). The CDR3 spans 15 residues. Trimming pared 1 base from V and 3 bases from J, leaving 11 bases between. The germline V gene encodes CDR1 SGHNT and CDR2 YENEEA. CDR3 residues: CASSLAGALTDTQYF. The CDR3 DNA reads as TGTGCCAGCAGCTTAGCGGGGGCTTTAACAGATACGCAGTATTTT.

In its sample, this clone was seen a few times. V is TRBV15 and J is TRBJ2-3; D may be TRBD2 (7 bases). The germline V and J ends were trimmed by 0 bases and 2 bases, with 18 bases remaining between them. The CDR3 has 18 amino acids. Per the germline V gene, CDR1 is LNHNV and CDR2 is YYDKDF (reference sequence). This CDR3 reads CATSRDPRPGGLTDTQYF. Here the CDR3 DNA reads TGTGCCACCAGCAGAGACCCCCGTCCGGGGGGCCTCACAGATACGCAGTATTTT. The whole variable domain, filled in from reference TRBV15 and TRBJ2-3, reads DAMVIQNPRYQVTQFGKPVTLSCSQTLNHNVMYWYQQKSSQAPKLLFHYYDKDFNNEADTPDNFQSRRPNTSFCFLDIRSPGLGDTAMYLCATSRDPRPGGLTDTQYFGPGTRLTVL.

This clone turned up a few times. DNA for the CDR3: TGTGCCAGCAGTTTACGGCAGGGGGCTGACTATGGCTACACCTTC. Encoded protein: CASSLRQGADYGYTF. The chain recombines TRBV28 with TRBJ1-2; TRBD1 aligns across 8 bases. Per germline, CDR1 MDHEN and CDR2 SYDVKM. After removal of 2 bases from V and 3 bases from J, the junction contained 5 bases not matched to a gene. The CDR3 has 15 amino acids.